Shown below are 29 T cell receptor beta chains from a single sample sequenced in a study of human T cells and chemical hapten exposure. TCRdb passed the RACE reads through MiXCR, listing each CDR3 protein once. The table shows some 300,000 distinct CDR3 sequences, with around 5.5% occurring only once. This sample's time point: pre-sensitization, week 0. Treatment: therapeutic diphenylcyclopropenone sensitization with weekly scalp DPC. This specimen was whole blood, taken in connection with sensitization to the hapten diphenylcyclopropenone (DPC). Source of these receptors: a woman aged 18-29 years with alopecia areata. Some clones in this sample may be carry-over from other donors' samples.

Here the CDR3 DNA reads TGTGCCAGCAGTTGCGGGTGCCAGCAAAAGTTTTCGGGTCAGTTGTACAATGAGCAGTTCTTC. Amino acids: CASSCGCQQKFSGQLYNEQFF. The J gene is TRBJ2-1, the V gene TRBV12-3 or TRBV12-4; a weak D match, TRBD2 (5 bases). Trimming shortened V by 4 bases and J by 4 bases, and 32 bases separated the two germline ends. The CDR3 sequence is 21 residues long.

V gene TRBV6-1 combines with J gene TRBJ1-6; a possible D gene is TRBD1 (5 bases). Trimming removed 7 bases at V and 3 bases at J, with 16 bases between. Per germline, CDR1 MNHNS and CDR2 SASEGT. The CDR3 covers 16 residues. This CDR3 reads CASTPRQGVYNSPLHF. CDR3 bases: TGTGCCAGCACCCCTCGGCAGGGAGTCTATAATTCACCCCTCCACTTT.

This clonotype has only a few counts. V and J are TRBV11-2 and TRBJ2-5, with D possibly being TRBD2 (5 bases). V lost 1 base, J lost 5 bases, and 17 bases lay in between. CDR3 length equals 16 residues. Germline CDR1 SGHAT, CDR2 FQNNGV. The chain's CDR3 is CASSLGGGRLFETQYF. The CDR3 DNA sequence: TGTGCCAGCAGCTTAGGAGGCGGAAGACTATTCGAGACCCAGTACTTC.

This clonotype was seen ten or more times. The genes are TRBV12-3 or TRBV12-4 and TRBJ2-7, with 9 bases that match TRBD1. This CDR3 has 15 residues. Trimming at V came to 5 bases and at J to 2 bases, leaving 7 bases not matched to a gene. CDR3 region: CASSPGTGIAYEQYF. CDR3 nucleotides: TGTGCCAGCAGTCCCGGGACAGGGATTGCCTACGAGCAGTACTTC.

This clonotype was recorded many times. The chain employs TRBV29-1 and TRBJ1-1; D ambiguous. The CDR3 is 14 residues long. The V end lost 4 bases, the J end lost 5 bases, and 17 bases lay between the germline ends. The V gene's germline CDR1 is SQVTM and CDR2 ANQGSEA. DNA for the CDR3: TGCAGCGTTGGAGGGCGGGCCGGAGGGACTGAAGCTTTCTTT. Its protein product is CSVGGRAGGTEAFF.

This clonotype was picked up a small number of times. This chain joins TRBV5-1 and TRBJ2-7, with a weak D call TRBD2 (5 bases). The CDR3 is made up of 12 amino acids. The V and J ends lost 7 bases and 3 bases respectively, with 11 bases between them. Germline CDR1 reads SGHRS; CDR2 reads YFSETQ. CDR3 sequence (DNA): TGCGCCAGCGGTAGCGAGGTCTACGAGCAGTACTTC. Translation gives CASGSEVYEQYF.

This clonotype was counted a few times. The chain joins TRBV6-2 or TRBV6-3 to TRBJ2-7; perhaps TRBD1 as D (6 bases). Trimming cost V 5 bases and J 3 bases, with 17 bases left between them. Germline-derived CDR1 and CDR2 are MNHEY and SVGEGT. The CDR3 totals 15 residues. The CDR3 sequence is CASSRQELPRYEQYF. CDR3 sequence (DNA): TGTGCCAGCAGTCGACAGGAGTTACCCCGCTACGAGCAGTACTTC.

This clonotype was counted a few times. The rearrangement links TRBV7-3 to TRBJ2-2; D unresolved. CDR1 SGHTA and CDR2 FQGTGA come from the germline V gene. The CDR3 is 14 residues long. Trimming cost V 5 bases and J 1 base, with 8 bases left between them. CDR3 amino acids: CASSPRRNTGELFF. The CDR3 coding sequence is TGTGCCAGCAGCCCCCGGCGGAACACCGGGGAGCTGTTTTTT.

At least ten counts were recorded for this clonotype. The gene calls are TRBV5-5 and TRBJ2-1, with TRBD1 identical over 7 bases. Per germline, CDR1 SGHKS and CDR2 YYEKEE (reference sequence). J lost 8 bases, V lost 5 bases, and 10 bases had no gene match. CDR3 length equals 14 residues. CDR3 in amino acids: CASSSGTVMDEQFF. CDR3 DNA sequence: TGTGCCAGCAGTTCCGGGACAGTTATGGATGAGCAGTTCTTC.

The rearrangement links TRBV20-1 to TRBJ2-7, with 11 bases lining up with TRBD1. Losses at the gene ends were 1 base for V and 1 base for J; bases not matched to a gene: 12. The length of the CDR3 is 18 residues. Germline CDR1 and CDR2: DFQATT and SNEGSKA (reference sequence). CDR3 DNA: TGCAGTGCTAGAGCGACCCTTCCAAGGGACAGGGGGTCCTACGAGCAGTACTTC. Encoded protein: CSARATLPRDRGSYEQYF.

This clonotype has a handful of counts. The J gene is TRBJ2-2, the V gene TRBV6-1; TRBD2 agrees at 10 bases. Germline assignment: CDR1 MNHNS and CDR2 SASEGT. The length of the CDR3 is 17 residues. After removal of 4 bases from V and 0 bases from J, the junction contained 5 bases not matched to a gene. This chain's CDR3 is CASSVLAGVANTGELFF. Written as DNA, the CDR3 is TGTGCCAGCAGTGTCCTAGCGGGGGTCGCGAACACCGGGGAGCTGTTTTTT.

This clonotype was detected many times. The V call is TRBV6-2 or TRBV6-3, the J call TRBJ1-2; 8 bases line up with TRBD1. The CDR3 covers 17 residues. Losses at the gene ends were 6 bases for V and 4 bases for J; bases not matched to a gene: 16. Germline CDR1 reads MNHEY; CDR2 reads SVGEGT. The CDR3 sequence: CASRSQNPGQDAYGYTF. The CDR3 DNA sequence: TGTGCCAGCAGATCACAAAATCCGGGACAGGACGCCTATGGCTACACCTTC.

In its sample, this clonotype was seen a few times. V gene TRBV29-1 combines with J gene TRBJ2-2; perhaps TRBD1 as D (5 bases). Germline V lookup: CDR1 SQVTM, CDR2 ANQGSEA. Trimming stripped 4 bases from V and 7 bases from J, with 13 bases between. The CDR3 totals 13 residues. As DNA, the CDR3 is TGCAGCGTTGGGAAAGGGGTTTACGGGGAGCTGTTTTTT. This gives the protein CSVGKGVYGELFF.

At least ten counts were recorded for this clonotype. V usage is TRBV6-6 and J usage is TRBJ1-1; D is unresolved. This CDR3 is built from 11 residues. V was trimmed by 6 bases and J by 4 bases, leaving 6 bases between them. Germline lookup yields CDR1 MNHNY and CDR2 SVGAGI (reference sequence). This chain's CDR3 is CASRRGTEAFF. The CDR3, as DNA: TGTGCCAGCAGACGGGGCACTGAAGCTTTCTTT.

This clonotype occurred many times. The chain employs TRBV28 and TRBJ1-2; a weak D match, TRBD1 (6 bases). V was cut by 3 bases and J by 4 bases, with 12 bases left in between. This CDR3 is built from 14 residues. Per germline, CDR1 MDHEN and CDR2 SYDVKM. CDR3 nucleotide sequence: TGTGCCAGCAGTTTCCAAGCAGGGGTCTATGGCTACACCTTC. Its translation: CASSFQAGVYGYTF.

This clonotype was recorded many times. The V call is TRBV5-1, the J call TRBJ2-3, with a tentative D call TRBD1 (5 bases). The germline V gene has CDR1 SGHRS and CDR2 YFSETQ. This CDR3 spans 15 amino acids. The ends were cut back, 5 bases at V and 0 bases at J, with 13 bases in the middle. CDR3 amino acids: CASRTDSTSTDTQYF. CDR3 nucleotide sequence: TGCGCCAGCAGGACCGACAGCACTAGCACAGATACGCAGTATTTT.

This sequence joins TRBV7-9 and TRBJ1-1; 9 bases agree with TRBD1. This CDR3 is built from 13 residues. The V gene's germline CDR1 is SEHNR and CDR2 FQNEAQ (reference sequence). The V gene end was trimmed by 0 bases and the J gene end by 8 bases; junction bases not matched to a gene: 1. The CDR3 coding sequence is TGTGCCAGCAGCTTAGCGGGACAGGGAGAAGCTTTCTTT. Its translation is CASSLAGQGEAFF.

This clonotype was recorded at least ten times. The CDR3: CASSPRTGTGELFF. In nucleotides, the CDR3 is TGTGCCAGCAGCCCCAGGACTGGCACCGGGGAGCTGTTTTTT. J is TRBJ2-2 and V is TRBV7-2, with D maybe TRBD2 (5 bases). The CDR3 spans 14 residues. With 5 bases removed from V and 4 bases from J, the gap between germline ends came to 11 bases. CDR1 is SGHTA, CDR2 FQGNSA, per germline.

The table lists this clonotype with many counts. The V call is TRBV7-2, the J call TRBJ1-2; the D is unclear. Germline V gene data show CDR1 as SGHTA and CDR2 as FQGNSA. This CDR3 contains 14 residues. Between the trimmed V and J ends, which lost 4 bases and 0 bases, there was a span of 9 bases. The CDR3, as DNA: TGTGCCAGCAGCTCCCAACATACTAACTATGGCTACACCTTC. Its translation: CASSSQHTNYGYTF.

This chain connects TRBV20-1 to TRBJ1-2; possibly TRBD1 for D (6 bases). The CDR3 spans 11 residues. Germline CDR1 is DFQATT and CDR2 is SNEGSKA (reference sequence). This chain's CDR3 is CNPGHHNGYTF. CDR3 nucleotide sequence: TGCAACCCGGGACATCATAATGGCTACACCTTC.

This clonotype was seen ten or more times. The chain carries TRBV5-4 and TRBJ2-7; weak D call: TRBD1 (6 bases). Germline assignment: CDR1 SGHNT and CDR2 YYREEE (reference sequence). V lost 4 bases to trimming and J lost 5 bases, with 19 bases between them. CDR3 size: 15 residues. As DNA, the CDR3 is TGTGCCAGCAGCCTGTTTGCCGCAGGGGCTGACGAGCAGTACTTC. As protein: CASSLFAAGADEQYF.

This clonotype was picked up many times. In DNA form, the CDR3 reads TGTGCCATCAGTGAGTCCACAGATACGCAGTATTTT. Its protein is CAISESTDTQYF. The gene calls are TRBV10-3 and TRBJ2-3; D unresolved. Trimming left V 0 bases short and J 2 bases short, with 0 bases between. CDR1 and CDR2 (germline): ENHRY, SYGVKD. There are 12 residues in the CDR3.

The CDR3 bases are TGTGCCAGCAGTCCATACAGGAGAAACTTCTACACCTTC. Its translation: CASSPYRRNFYTF. The V and J genes are TRBV7-2 and TRBJ1-2; D is perhaps TRBD1 (5 bases). CDR1 SGHTA and CDR2 FQGNSA come from the germline V gene. The CDR3 totals 13 residues. Trimming removed 6 bases from V and 10 bases from J, with 18 bases in between.

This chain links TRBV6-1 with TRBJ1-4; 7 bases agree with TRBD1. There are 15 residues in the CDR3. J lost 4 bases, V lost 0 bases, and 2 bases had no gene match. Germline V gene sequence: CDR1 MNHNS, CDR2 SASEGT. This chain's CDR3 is CASSEATGYNEKLFF. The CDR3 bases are TGTGCCAGCAGTGAAGCGACAGGGTATAATGAAAAACTGTTTTTT.

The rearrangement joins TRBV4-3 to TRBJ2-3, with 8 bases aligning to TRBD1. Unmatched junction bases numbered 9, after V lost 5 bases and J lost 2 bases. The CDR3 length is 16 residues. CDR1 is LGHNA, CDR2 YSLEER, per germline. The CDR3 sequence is CASSGRTGQLTDTQYF. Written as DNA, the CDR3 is TGCGCCAGCAGCGGCAGGACAGGGCAACTCACAGATACGCAGTATTTT.

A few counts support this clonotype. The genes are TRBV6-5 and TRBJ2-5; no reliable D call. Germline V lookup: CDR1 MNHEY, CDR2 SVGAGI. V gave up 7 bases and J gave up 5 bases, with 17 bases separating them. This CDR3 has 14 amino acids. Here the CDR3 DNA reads TGTGCCAGCAACCCAAGCCGGGCCCCGGAGACCCAGTACTTC. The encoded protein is CASNPSRAPETQYF.

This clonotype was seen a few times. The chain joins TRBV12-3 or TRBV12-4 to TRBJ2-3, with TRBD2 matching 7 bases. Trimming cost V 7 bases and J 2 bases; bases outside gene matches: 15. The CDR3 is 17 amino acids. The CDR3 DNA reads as TGTGCCAGCACCCCGGTACTACCTCGGGAGGACACAGATACGCAGTATTTT. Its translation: CASTPVLPREDTDTQYF.

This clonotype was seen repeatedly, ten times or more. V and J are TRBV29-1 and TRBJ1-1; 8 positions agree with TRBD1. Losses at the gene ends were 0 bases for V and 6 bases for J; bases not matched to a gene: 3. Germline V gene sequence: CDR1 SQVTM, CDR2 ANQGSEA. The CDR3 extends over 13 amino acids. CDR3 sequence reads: CSVEDLDRAEAFF. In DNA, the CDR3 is TGCAGCGTTGAAGATCTGGACAGGGCTGAAGCTTTCTTT.

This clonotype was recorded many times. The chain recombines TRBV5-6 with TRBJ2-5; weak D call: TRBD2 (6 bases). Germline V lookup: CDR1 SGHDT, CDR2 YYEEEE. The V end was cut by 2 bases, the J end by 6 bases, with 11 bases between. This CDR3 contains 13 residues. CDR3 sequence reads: CASSFAGSQTQYF. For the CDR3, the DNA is TGTGCCAGCAGCTTTGCGGGATCGCAGACCCAGTACTTC.